This T cell receptor beta chain was observed in a study of shared clonotypes between healthy human individuals (dated by TCRdb to 2020 to 2022). For the wider study: Three men and two women, aged 18 to 49 years, made up the cohort. To estimate repertoire size and how much clonotypes are shared between individuals, the study performed deep sequencing of blood TCR repertoires from a handful of healthy adults. Different laboratories and diverse techniques were used to prepare libraries and sequence TCR repertoires, to increase sequencing depth and limit assay-specific biases. Between about 0.85 and 10 billion PBMCs per donor were obtained by leukapheresis. Study-wide findings and limitations: Sampling was restricted to blood, and TCR repertoires in tissues likely differ from the TCR repertoires found in blood. The small number of donors limited the genetic and exposure-history diversity represented. Pairwise subsampling led to the expectation that sequencing depth would affect the degree of clonotype sharing among donors.

V is pared back by 0 bases and J by 7 bases, with 10 bases lying between the germline termini. CDR1 and CDR2 were assigned from the germline V gene as SGHVS and FNYEAQ. Reading from cysteine to phenylalanine, the CDR3 counts 13 amino acids. Solely the CDR3 DNA is kept, with 39 bases framed from the first base. Healthy HIV-negative adults with no recently reported acute infections or vaccinations were included as donors. Only Caucasian adults living in Nashville, Tennessee, USA were represented among the donors. For unsorted samples, about 90 million PBMCs were counted and genomic DNA was extracted with the QIAamp DNA Blood Mini kit. Blood was collected by leukapheresis, and PBMCs were isolated by Ficoll-Histopaque density gradient centrifugation and then cryopreserved in liquid nitrogen vapor phase. As concerns this clone: Its antigen is still unknown. Base-call qualities are not available, and no considerably larger clone is one nucleotide away.

TCR CDR3 regions were amplified from genomic DNA by multiplex PCR using the deep immunoSEQ assay. Genomic DNA extracted from each cell subset was distributed evenly over all wells of several immunoSEQ 96-well plates, and each plate served as one replicate. For unsorted PBMC, each replicate PCR was loaded with roughly 330 ng genomic DNA, equivalent to 25,000 to 35,000 T cell genomes. Ten immunoSEQ deep assay plates were used to sequence the unsorted PBMC genomic DNA. Purified libraries were quantified with a Qubit 3.0 fluorometer, sized on a Bioanalyzer 2100, and re-quantified with the KAPA Library Quantification kit. Every immunoSEQ 96-well plate was sequenced on a dedicated single-read 150-cycle Illumina NextSeq 550 flow cell. The paper's data handling went like this. Because the immunoSEQ output held only junctional sequences and lacked quality scores, the filtering could not match the filtering applied to full-length reads. Sequences were annotated with PyIR, a Python wrapper for IgBLAST v1.9, and V/J genes and CDR3 were assigned using IMGT germline references. Reads were filtered out if the reads had weak V/J assignments (E-value above 1e-6), no CDR3, stop codons, out-of-frame junctions, or ambiguous translated residues. V3J clonotypes were defined as sequences sharing an identical inferred V gene, J gene, and CDR3 amino acid sequence. To compute the percentage overlap between repertoires, the number of shared unique clonotypes was divided by the size of the smaller repertoire. RTK rarefaction, the Chao1 estimator, and Recon v2.1 estimates of unobserved clonotypes were used to assess repertoire richness. As stored in TCRdb, this immuneACCESS dataset retains in-frame rearrangements with V and J assigned. A fraction of the clones does not appear; measured against another copy, unresolved V genes explain less than half of the discrepancy, and the remainder lacks a known reason. That table supplies the V and J calls and clone size; D and trimming were determined from the DNA. In this sample the table shows roughly 490,000 clones, roughly 85% of which occur a single time. The ten top clones hold approximately 12% of the sample.

The chain is made from TRBV7-6 and TRBJ2-7; the D gene is possibly TRBD1 or TRBD2, with 5 bases matching each. Specimen: PBMCs. This receptor was taken from a woman in her 40s in good health. Some clones in this sample may be carry-over from other donors' samples. The DNA reads TGTGCCAGCAGCTTAGCGCTGTGGGGGGAGCAGTACTTC. This gives the protein CASSLALWGEQYF. The CDR3 plus the reference TRBV7-6 and TRBJ2-7 genes for the other parts give the full variable domain: GAGVSQSPRYKVTKRGQDVALRCDPISGHVSLYWYRQALGQGPEFLTYFNYEAQQDKSGLPNDRFSAERPEGSISTLTIQRTEQRDSAMYRCASSLALWGEQYFGPGTRLTVT.